Below are 15 T cell receptor beta chains sequenced from a single sample in a study of T cell changes during pregnancy in multiple sclerosis. Method: immunoSEQ multiplex PCR; TCRdb's copy keeps in-frame clones and lacks some. The data contain 47,000 or so clones, about 94% of them singletons. This specimen was CD4+ T cells from peripheral blood mononuclear cells, taken in the first trimester of pregnancy. The receptors stem from a female donor with multiple sclerosis, enrolled in a pregnancy study.

The chain recombines TRBV10-3 with TRBJ2-2; 8 nucleotides align to TRBD1. Looked up from germline, CDR1 is ENHRY and CDR2 is SYGVKD. CDR3 length: 16 amino acids. V dropped 5 bases and J dropped 2; count of bases not matched to a gene: 7. This chain's CDR3 is CAISQGDRKNTGELFF. The CDR3 bases are TGTGCCATCAGTCAAGGGGACAGGAAAAACACCGGGGAGCTGTTTTTT.

The chain joins TRBV7-8 to TRBJ1-1; D uncertain. The CDR3 length is 12 residues. Between the trimmed V and J ends, which lost 4 bases and 3 bases, there was a span of 6 bases. Germline V lookup: CDR1 SGHVS, CDR2 FQNEAQ. CDR3 nucleotide sequence: TGTGCCAGCAGCTCGGGGTACACTGAAGCTTTCTTT. Amino acids: CASSSGYTEAFF.

The chain links TRBV6-6 to TRBJ2-4, with 11 bases aligning to TRBD2. The germline gives CDR1 MNHNY, CDR2 SVGAGI (reference sequence). This CDR3 spans 15 amino acids. J gave up 3 bases and V 6 bases, and 4 bases lay outside the gene matches. CDR3 sequence (DNA): TGTGCCAGCAGGACTAGCGGGGACCGCAAAAACATTCAGTACTTC. Its translation is CASRTSGDRKNIQYF.

The V and J genes are TRBV5-1 and TRBJ2-7; TRBD2 matches 7 bases. This CDR3 contains 15 residues. V gave up 2 bases and J gave up 0 bases; unmatched junction bases: 5. CDR1 and CDR2 from the germline V gene are SGHRS and YFSETQ. CDR3 sequence: CASSFSPGGSYEQYF. In DNA form, the CDR3 reads TGCGCCAGCAGCTTCTCACCGGGGGGCTCCTACGAGCAGTACTTC.

V usage is TRBV9 and J usage is TRBJ2-3; 8 nucleotides line up with TRBD1. Germline CDR1 is SGDLS and CDR2 is YYNGEE. There are 18 residues in the CDR3. The trim removed 0 bases at V and 4 bases at J, leaving 13 bases unmatched. The CDR3 sequence is CASSVGRDRPSSADTQYF. In DNA, the CDR3 is TGTGCCAGCAGCGTAGGCAGGGACAGGCCATCAAGTGCAGATACGCAGTATTTT.

This rearrangement joins TRBV30 to TRBJ1-1; 11 nucleotides line up with TRBD1. The CDR3 extends over 14 amino acids. Per the germline V gene, CDR1 is GTSNPN and CDR2 is SVGIG (reference sequence). Trimming at V came to 2 bases and at J to 5 bases, leaving 4 bases not matched to a gene. CDR3 nucleotides: TGTGCCTGGAGTTGGACAGGGGGCAGGACTGAAGCTTTCTTT. Translated, it gives CAWSWTGGRTEAFF.

The CDR3 DNA sequence: TGCGCCAGCAGCTTAGAAAGCCAGGGGGGAGATACGCAGTATTTT. This sequence encodes CASSLESQGGDTQYF. The chain has TRBV5-1 and TRBJ2-3, with a weak D call TRBD1 (7 bases). Trimming removed 2 bases from V and 5 bases from J, with 15 bases in between. There are 15 residues in the CDR3. Germline CDR1 SGHRS, CDR2 YFSETQ. The full variable domain, in which reference TRBV5-1 and TRBJ2-3 provide the parts outside the CDR3, is KAGVTQTPRYLIKTRGQQVTLSCSPISGHRSVSWYQQTPGQGLQFLFEYFSETQRNKGNFPGRFSGRQFSNSRSEMNVSTLELGDSALYLCASSLESQGGDTQYFGPGTRLTVL.

This clone was picked up a small number of times. The rearrangement uses TRBV6-5 and TRBJ1-6; 8 positions agree with TRBD1. Germline V CDR1 and CDR2: MNHEY, SVGAGI. The CDR3 totals 15 residues. J lost 8 bases, V lost 6 bases, and 9 bases had no gene match. Here the CDR3 reads CASRTGVPGDSPLHF. The CDR3 bases are TGTGCCAGCAGGACAGGGGTCCCCGGGGATTCACCCCTCCACTTT.

V usage is TRBV11-1 and J usage is TRBJ2-6; 7 bases align to TRBD1. In germline, CDR1 is SGHAT, CDR2 FQDESV (reference sequence). The V and J ends lost 5 bases and 0 bases, in that order; junction bases with no gene match: 7. The CDR3 is 17 residues long. The chain's CDR3 is CASSRTRDSSGANVLTF. The CDR3 region has the DNA TGTGCCAGCAGCCGGACTCGGGACAGCTCTGGGGCCAACGTCCTGACTTTC.

This chain links TRBV9 with TRBJ2-7; D may be TRBD1 (6 bases). The V end lost 2 bases, the J end lost 6 bases, and 21 bases lay between the germline ends. Germline V lookup: CDR1 SGDLS, CDR2 YYNGEE. The length of the CDR3 is 16 residues. The CDR3 DNA is TGTGCCAGCAGCGTGGACGCAGGGGCCATGGTCCCCGAGCAGTACTTC. This gives the protein CASSVDAGAMVPEQYF.

This chain uses TRBV6-5 with TRBJ2-3; TRBD1 matches at 8 bases. With V trimmed by 2 bases and J by 2 bases, 3 bases remained unmatched. CDR1 MNHEY and CDR2 SVGAGI come from the germline V gene. The CDR3 totals 15 residues. CDR3 coding DNA: TGTGCCAGCAGTTACGGGACAGGATACACAGATACGCAGTATTTT. This encodes CASSYGTGYTDTQYF.

This rearrangement joins TRBV11-2 to TRBJ2-7; 15 bases match TRBD2. Trimming cost V 4 bases and J 9 bases; bases outside gene matches: 10. CDR3 length: 16 residues. Germline V gene data show CDR1 as SGHAT and CDR2 as FQNNGV. As DNA, the CDR3 is TGTGCCAGCAGCTCTCACCCGGGACTAGCGGGGGGCTCGCAGTACTTC. Protein product: CASSSHPGLAGGSQYF.

This chain joins TRBV6-4 and TRBJ2-1; TRBD2 matches at 16 bases. CDR1 is MRHNA and CDR2 is SNTAGT in the germline V gene. V shed 3 bases, J shed 5 bases, and the junction held 13 bases outside the gene matches. The CDR3 has 20 amino acids. The CDR3 reads CASSDYLRGLAGGRDNEQFF. CDR3 DNA sequence: TGTGCCAGCAGTGATTATCTCCGGGGACTAGCGGGGGGGCGGGACAATGAGCAGTTCTTC.

As DNA, the CDR3 is TGTGCCAGCAGCCTGGGACAGCAAGCATCTTTAGTGCGCTACACCTTC. Encoded protein: CASSLGQQASLVRYTF. The chain employs TRBV5-4 and TRBJ1-2, with TRBD1 matching over 7 bases. Trimming took 4 bases from V and 9 from J; bases not matched to a gene: 18. CDR1 SGHNT and CDR2 YYREEE come from the germline V gene (reference sequence). There are 16 residues in the CDR3.

The rearrangement joins TRBV18 to TRBJ1-1, with D perhaps TRBD1 (6 bases). There are 17 residues in the CDR3. V lost 5 bases, J lost 0 bases, and 19 bases lay in between. The germline V gene encodes CDR1 KGHSH and CDR2 LQKENI. Here the CDR3 DNA reads TGTGCCAGCTCAACACTAGAATTGACAGGTGTGAACACTGAAGCTTTCTTT. Translated: CASSTLELTGVNTEAFF. Complete variable domain (other parts from reference TRBV18 and TRBJ1-1): NAGVMQNPRHLVRRRGQEARLRCSPMKGHSHVYWYRQLPEEGLKFMVYLQKENIIDESGMPKERFSAEFPKEGPSILRIQQVVRGDSAAYFCASSTLELTGVNTEAFFGQGTRLTVV.